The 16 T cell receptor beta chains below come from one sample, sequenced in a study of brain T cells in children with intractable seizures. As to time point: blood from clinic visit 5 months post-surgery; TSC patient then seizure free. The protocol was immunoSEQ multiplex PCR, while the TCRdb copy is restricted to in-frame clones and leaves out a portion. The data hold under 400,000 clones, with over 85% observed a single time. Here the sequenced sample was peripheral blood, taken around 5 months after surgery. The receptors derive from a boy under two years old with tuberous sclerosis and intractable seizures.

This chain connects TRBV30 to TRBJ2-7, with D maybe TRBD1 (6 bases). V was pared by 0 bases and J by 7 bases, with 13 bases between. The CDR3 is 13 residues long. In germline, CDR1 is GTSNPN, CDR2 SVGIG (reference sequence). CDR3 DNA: TGTGCCTGGAGTGTACAGACAGGAGTTGAGCAGTACTTC. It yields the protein CAWSVQTGVEQYF.

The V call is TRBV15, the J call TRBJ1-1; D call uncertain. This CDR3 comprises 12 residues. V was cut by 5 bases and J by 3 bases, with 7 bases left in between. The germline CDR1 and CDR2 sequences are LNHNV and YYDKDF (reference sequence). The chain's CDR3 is CATSGWDTEAFF. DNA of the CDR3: TGTGCCACCAGCGGATGGGACACTGAAGCTTTCTTT.

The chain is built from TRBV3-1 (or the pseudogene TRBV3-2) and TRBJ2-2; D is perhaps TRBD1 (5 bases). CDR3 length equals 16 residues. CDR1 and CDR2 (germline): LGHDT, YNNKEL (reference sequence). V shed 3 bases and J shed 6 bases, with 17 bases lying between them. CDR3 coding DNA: TGTGCCAGCAGCCATGACGACCCCAGGGTGGCCGGGGAGCTGTTTTTT. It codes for CASSHDDPRVAGELFF.

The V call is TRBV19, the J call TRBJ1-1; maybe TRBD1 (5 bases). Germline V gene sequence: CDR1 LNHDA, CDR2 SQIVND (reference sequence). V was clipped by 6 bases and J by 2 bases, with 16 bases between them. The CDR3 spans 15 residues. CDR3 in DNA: TGTGCCAGTAGCCCGAGATGGGGCGTCAACACTGAAGCTTTCTTT. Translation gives CASSPRWGVNTEAFF.

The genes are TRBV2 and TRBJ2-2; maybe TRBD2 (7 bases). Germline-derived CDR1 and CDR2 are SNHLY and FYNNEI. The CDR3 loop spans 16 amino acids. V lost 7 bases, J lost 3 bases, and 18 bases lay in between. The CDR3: CASTAWGGQDTGELFF. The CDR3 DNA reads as TGTGCCAGCACCGCTTGGGGGGGCCAGGACACCGGGGAGCTGTTTTTT.

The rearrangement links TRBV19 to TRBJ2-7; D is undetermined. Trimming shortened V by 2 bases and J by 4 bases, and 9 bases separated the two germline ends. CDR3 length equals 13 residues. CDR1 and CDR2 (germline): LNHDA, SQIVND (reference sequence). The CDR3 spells CASSISSGYEQYF. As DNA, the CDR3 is TGTGCCAGTAGTATATCATCGGGTTACGAGCAGTACTTC.

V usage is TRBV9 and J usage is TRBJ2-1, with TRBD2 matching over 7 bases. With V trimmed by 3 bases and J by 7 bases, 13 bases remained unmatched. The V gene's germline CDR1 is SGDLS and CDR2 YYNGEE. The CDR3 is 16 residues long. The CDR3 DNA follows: TGTGCCAGCAGCGCCCAGACGGGACTAAGGTTGAATGAGCAGTTCTTC. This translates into CASSAQTGLRLNEQFF.

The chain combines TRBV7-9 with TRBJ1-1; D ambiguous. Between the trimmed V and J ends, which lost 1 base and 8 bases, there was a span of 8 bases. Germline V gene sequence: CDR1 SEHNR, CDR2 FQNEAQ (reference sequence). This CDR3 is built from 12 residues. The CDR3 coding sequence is TGTGCCAGCAGCTTAGAGGACTTCGAAGCTTTCTTT. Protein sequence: CASSLEDFEAFF.

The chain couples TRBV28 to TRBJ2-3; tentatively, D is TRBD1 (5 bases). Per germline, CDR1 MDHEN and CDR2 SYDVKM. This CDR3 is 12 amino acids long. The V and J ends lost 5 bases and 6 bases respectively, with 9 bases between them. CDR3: CASSRGYDTQYF. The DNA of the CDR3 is TGTGCCAGCAGTAGGGGTTACGATACGCAGTATTTT.

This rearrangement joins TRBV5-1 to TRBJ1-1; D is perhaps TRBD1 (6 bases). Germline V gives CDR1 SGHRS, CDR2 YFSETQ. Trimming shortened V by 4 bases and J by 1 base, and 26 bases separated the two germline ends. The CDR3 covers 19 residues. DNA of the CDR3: TGCGCCAGCAGCCCGAACCCCTCTAGGGACAAGCGGGGGAACACTGAAGCTTTCTTT. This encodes CASSPNPSRDKRGNTEAFF.

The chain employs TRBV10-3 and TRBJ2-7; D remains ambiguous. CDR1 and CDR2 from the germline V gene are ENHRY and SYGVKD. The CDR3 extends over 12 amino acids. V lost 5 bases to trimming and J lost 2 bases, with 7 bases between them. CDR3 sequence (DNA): TGTGCCATCAGTCAGCAGGCCTACGAGCAGTACTTC. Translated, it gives CAISQQAYEQYF.

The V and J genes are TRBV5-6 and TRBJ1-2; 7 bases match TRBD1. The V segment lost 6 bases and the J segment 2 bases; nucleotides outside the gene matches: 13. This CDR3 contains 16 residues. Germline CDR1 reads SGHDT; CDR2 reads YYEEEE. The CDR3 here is CASIPLLGGMNYGYTF. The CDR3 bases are TGTGCCAGCATCCCACTCTTAGGGGGCATGAACTATGGCTACACCTTC.

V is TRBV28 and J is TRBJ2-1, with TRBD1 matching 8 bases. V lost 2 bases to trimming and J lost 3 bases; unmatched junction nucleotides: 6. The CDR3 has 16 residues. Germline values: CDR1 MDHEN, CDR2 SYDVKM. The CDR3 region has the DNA TGTGCCAGCAGTTTACCCCAGGGGGCAGGCTACAATGAGCAGTTCTTC. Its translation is CASSLPQGAGYNEQFF.

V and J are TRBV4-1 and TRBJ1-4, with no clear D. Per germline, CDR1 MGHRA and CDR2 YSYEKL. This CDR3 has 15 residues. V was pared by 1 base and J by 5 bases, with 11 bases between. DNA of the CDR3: TGCGCCAGCAGCCAAGCGTATTGGCTAAATGAAAAACTGTTTTTT. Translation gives CASSQAYWLNEKLFF.

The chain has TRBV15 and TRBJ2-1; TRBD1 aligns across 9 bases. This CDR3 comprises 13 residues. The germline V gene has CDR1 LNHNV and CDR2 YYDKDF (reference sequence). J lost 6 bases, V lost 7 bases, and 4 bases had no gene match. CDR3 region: CATMSTGGNEQFF. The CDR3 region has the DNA TGTGCCACCATGTCGACAGGGGGCAATGAGCAGTTCTTC.

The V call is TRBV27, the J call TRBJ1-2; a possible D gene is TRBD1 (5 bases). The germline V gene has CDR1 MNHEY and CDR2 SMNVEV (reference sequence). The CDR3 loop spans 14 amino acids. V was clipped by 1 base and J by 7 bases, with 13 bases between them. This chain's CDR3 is CASSLYGTGFGYTF. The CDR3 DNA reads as TGTGCCAGCAGTTTATACGGGACGGGGTTTGGCTACACCTTC.